This T cell receptor beta chain was observed in a study of blood T cell repertoires in COVID-19. Study overall: Sites in the United States, Italy and Spain provided acute and convalescent COVID-19 samples. Nucleic acid was either cDNA or gDNA, and it came from T cells, B-cell-depleted T cells, or PBMCs.

The V and J ends lost 8 bases and 4 bases respectively, with 17 bases between them. The CDR3 loop spans 14 amino acids. The V gene's germline CDR1 is MDHEN and CDR2 SYDVKM. TCRdb keeps only in-frame clones here, not all; method: immunoSEQ multiplex PCR. The sample contains under 250,000 clones, 80% to 85% of which appear only once. The receptor was derived from a man aged 45-65 years with active or convalescent COVID-19. Sequences were obtained from peripheral blood. The chain joins TRBV28 to TRBJ1-1; possibly TRBD1 for D (6 bases). The CDR3 nucleotides read TGTGCCAGCTACGTACCAGGGGAAGGCACTGAAGCTTTCTTT. This translates into CASYVPGEGTEAFF.